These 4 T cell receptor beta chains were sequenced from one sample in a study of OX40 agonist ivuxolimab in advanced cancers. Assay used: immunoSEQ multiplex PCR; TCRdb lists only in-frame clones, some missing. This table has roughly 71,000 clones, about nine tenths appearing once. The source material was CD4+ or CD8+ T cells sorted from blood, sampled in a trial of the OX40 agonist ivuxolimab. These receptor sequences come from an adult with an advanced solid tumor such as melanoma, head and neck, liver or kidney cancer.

The CDR3 coding sequence is TGTGCCAGCAGTTTTGGGAGCGGGGATGGCTACGAGCAGTACTTC. This gives the protein CASSFGSGDGYEQYF. The V gene is TRBV27, the J gene TRBJ2-7, with 7 positions matching TRBD2. The V gene's germline CDR1 is MNHEY and CDR2 SMNVEV (reference sequence). CDR3 size: 15 residues. Trimming removed 3 bases from V and 3 bases from J; junction bases left unmatched: 8.

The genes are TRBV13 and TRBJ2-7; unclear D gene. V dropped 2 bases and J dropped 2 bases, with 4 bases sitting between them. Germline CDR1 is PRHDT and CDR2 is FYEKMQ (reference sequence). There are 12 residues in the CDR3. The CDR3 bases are TGTGCCAGCAGCTTAAACCCCTACGAGCAGTACTTC. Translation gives CASSLNPYEQYF. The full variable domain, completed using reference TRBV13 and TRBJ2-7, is AAGVIQSPRHLIKEKRETATLKCYPIPRHDTVYWYQQGPGQDPQFLISFYEKMQSDKGSIPDRFSAQQFSDYHSELNMSSLELGDSALYFCASSLNPYEQYFGPGTRLTVT.

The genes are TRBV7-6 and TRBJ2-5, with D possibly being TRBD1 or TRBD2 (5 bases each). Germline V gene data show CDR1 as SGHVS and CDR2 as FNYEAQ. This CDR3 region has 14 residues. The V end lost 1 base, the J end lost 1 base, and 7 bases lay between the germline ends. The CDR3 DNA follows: TGTGCCAGCAGCTTAGGAGGGGTCCAAGAGACCCAGTACTTC. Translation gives CASSLGGVQETQYF.

For the CDR3, the DNA is TGTGCCAGCAGTTTAGACAGGGGGCTATCCGTTAGTGAAGCTTTCTTT. Translating gives CASSLDRGLSVSEAFF. This chain uses TRBV27 with TRBJ1-1; 10 bases match TRBD1. V was pared by 2 bases and J by 7 bases, with 10 bases of the junction left unmatched. The CDR3 runs 16 residues. Germline-derived CDR1 and CDR2 are MNHEY and SMNVEV (reference sequence).